These 8 T cell receptor beta chains originate from one sample sequenced in a study of human T cells and chemical hapten exposure. One entry per CDR3 protein, called by TCRdb with MiXCR from the RACE reads. Of approximately 370,000 distinct CDR3 sequences listed, about 5% were seen once; the top ten hold less than 9%. Regarding time point: pre-sensitization, week 0. Treatment indicated: therapeutic diphenylcyclopropenone sensitization with weekly scalp DPC. The material sequenced was whole blood, taken in connection with sensitization to the hapten diphenylcyclopropenone (DPC). The receptor set was obtained from a woman younger than 30 with alopecia areata. Some clones in this sample may be carry-over from other donors' samples.

This clonotype was picked up a small number of times. V usage is TRBV12-3 or TRBV12-4 and J usage is TRBJ1-4, with D unclear. V was pared by 6 bases and J by 6 bases, with 17 bases between. The CDR3 spans 15 residues. DNA for the CDR3: TGTGCCAGCAGCCTGGCTTTCCAGACTCATGAAAAACTGTTTTTT. Translation gives CASSLAFQTHEKLFF.

The chain has TRBV12-3 or TRBV12-4 and TRBJ1-4; D is uncertain. The CDR3 is 14 amino acids. Trimming removed 1 base from V and 7 bases from J, with 10 bases in between. Written as DNA, the CDR3 is TGTGCCAGCAGTTTAGGAGGGTTCGGTGAAAAACTGTTTTTT. Amino acid sequence: CASSLGGFGEKLFF.

This clonotype was seen a few times. V and J are TRBV10-3 and TRBJ2-7; 9 nucleotides match TRBD1. J lost 5 bases, V lost 10 bases, and 15 bases had no gene match. The CDR3 extends over 15 amino acids. CDR1 is ENHRY, CDR2 SYGVKD, per germline. In DNA, the CDR3 is TGTGCCACCCATAACCTACGGGACAGGGTAAACGAGCAGTACTTC. Its translation: CATHNLRDRVNEQYF.

V usage is TRBV5-1 and J usage is TRBJ2-3, with no clear D. From germline, CDR1 is SGHRS and CDR2 YFSETQ. This CDR3 spans 13 amino acids. Trimming removed 5 bases at V and 6 bases at J, with 13 bases between. The CDR3, as DNA: TGCGCCAGCAGTATCTTAGCTGCCGATACGCAGTATTTT. The encoded protein is CASSILAADTQYF.

The V call is TRBV12-3 or TRBV12-4, the J call TRBJ2-7, with D perhaps TRBD1 (5 bases). The length of the CDR3 is 14 residues. Trimming removed 2 bases at V and 5 bases at J, with 13 bases between. The CDR3 DNA sequence: TGTGCCAGCAGTTTAAGGGGTCCCCGGGACGAGCAGTACTTC. Its translation is CASSLRGPRDEQYF.

This sequence joins TRBV13 and TRBJ2-5; 11 bases align to TRBD1. The CDR3 spans 16 residues. Losses at the gene ends were 6 bases for V and 1 base for J; bases not matched to a gene: 7. Germline CDR1 and CDR2: PRHDT and FYEKMQ (reference sequence). The CDR3 coding sequence is TGTGCCAGCAGTCCCCTGGACAGGGGGCTCCAAGAGACCCAGTACTTC. Its protein product is CASSPLDRGLQETQYF.

This clonotype has only a few counts. This chain joins TRBV2 and TRBJ1-3; 9 nucleotides align to TRBD1. V was clipped by 7 bases and J by 3 bases; unmatched bases: 4. The CDR3 runs to 14 residues. CDR1 and CDR2 (germline): SNHLY, FYNNEI. CDR3 sequence reads: CASTGTGFGNTIYF. DNA for the CDR3: TGTGCCAGCACCGGGACAGGGTTTGGAAACACCATATATTTT.

This clonotype was recorded a few times. V gene TRBV6-6 combines with J gene TRBJ1-5, with D maybe TRBD1 (6 bases). Germline V gene sequence: CDR1 MNHNY, CDR2 SVGAGI (reference sequence). The ends were cut back, 2 bases at V and 12 bases at J, with 14 bases in the middle. This CDR3 has 13 residues. CDR3 residues: CASSYRGVDLQHF. CDR3 bases: TGTGCCAGCAGTTACAGGGGGGTCGACCTCCAGCATTTT.